This TCR beta chain is drawn from a study of T cell repertoires in aging, cancer and after chemotherapy. Germline CDR1 is MNHNS and CDR2 is SASEGT. V lost 1 base to trimming and J lost 5 bases; unmatched junction nucleotides: 4. CDR3 size: 14 residues. About this clonotype: The antigen remains unidentified.

TCR beta rearrangements were amplified from peripheral blood genomic DNA. TRB rearrangements spanning V, D and J were amplified using mixed TRB-A/B primers. In TCRdb, the multiplex PCR reads were re-called with MiXCR into one record per CDR3 protein. The sample holds roughly 7,000 distinct CDR3 sequences, over 35% seen once. The study, taken as a whole, reports: In cancer patients, declining TCR diversity with age involved lost richness and lost evenness. Compared with age-matched healthy donors, untreated hematological or solid cancer patients showed higher blood TCR clonality.

The receptor was isolated from a human donor in good health. This chain connects TRBV6-1 to TRBJ2-7; 8 positions match TRBD1. Sequenced input: blood. CDR3 sequence: CASSEGGQVDEQYF. CDR3 DNA sequence: TGTGCCAGCAGTGAAGGGGGACAGGTCGACGAGCAGTACTTC.